This T cell receptor (beta chain) was sequenced in a study of CD8 T cells in Susac syndrome. Through negative isolation, CD4+ and CD8+ T cells were obtained, while TEMRA cells were enriched using FACS. Random-hexamer reverse transcription was applied to roughly 0.5 to 1 ug RNA. TCRdb called the immunoSEQ multiplex PCR reads again in MiXCR, with one record for every CDR3 protein. The sample shows more than 200,000 distinct CDR3 sequences, approximately 94% of them seen only once. CDR3 size: 15 residues. Unmatched junction bases numbered 10, after V lost 6 bases and J lost 6 bases. CDR1 and CDR2 from the germline V gene are MGHDK and SYGVNS.

The sequence was collected from a human donor with Susac syndrome. The sequenced sample consisted of CD4+ T cells from PBMCs. The J gene is TRBJ2-2, the V gene TRBV25-1; TRBD1 matches at 7 bases. CDR3: CASRDRPPSSGELFF. The CDR3 DNA sequence: TGTGCCAGCAGGGACAGGCCCCCTTCCTCCGGGGAGCTGTTTTTT.